This T cell receptor (beta chain) was identified in a study of blood T cell repertoires in COVID-19. Study in general: Acute-phase and convalescent COVID-19 samples originated in the United States, Italy and Spain. Sources were T cells, B-cell-depleted T cells, or PBMCs; the material itself was cDNA or gDNA.

Original processing notes: Cell counts per sample came from amplifying reference gene primers. TCRdb's table, derived via immunoSEQ multiplex PCR, lists solely in-frame clones and lacks some. Clone size and V and J calls were adopted from that table, with D and trimming inferred from the DNA. The data show 150,000 to 200,000 clones, about 80% seen once. The CDR3 sequence is 14 residues long. CDR1 SGDLS and CDR2 YYNGEE come from the germline V gene. V lost 1 base, J lost 5 bases, and 11 bases lay in between. This chain connects TRBV9 to TRBJ2-3; maybe TRBD2 (6 bases). The sequence was obtained from a man aged 55 to 70 with acute or convalescent COVID-19. Sequencing was carried out using peripheral blood. CDR3 protein: CASSVLGGVDTQYF. The CDR3 DNA reads as TGTGCCAGCAGCGTACTGGGGGGAGTAGATACGCAGTATTTT.